The 16 T cell receptor beta chains in this list originate from one sample, sequenced in a study of T cell repertoires in cytomegalovirus infection. From the reads, TCRdb called clonotypes with MiXCR, one entry per CDR3 protein. Altogether roughly 760,000 distinct CDR3 sequences are present, about 40% being singletons, with the ten largest covering under 3.5%. The sequencing sample was made of PBMCs. These receptor sequences come from a human donor in good health (CMV status not recorded). Some clones in this sample may be carry-over from other donors' samples.

The V and J genes are TRBV7-8 and TRBJ1-1; D possibly corresponds to TRBD1 (5 bases). With 1 base removed from V and 5 bases from J, the gap between germline ends came to 11 bases. Germline V lookup: CDR1 SGHVS, CDR2 FQNEAQ. This CDR3 region has 14 residues. CDR3: CASSLDQGTTEAFF. The CDR3 DNA follows: TGTGCCAGCAGCTTAGACCAGGGAACTACTGAAGCTTTCTTT. Filled out from reference TRBV7-8 and TRBJ1-1, the complete variable domain reads GAGVSQSPRYKVAKRGQDVALRCDPISGHVSLFWYQQALGQGPEFLTYFQNEAQLDKSGLPSDRFFAERPEGSVSTLKIQRTQQEDSAVYLCASSLDQGTTEAFFGQGTRLTVV.

The rearrangement uses TRBV15 and TRBJ1-5; TRBD1 aligns across 8 bases. Trimming cost V 0 bases and J 4 bases; bases outside gene matches: 5. Germline values: CDR1 LNHNV, CDR2 YYDKDF (reference sequence). The CDR3 covers 16 residues. The CDR3 reads CATSREMTGVNQPQHF. The CDR3 DNA follows: TGTGCCACCAGCAGAGAAATGACAGGGGTGAATCAGCCCCAGCATTTT.

In the case of this clonotype: A much larger clone differs by one base, so this may be a read error. The V call is TRBV7-2, the J call TRBJ1-5; D gene uncertain. There are 14 residues in the CDR3. Looked up from germline, CDR1 is SGHTA and CDR2 is FQGNSA. The V end was cut by 1 base, the J end by 6 bases, with 10 bases between. The CDR3 here is CASSLGQVPQPQHF. The CDR3 DNA sequence: TGTGCCAGCAGCTTAGGGCAGGTCCCTCAGCCCCAGCATTTT.

The chain joins TRBV28 to TRBJ1-1; D possibly corresponds to TRBD1 (6 bases). V gave up 8 bases and J gave up 1 base, with 14 bases separating them. Germline CDR1 is MDHEN and CDR2 is SYDVKM. CDR3 length: 14 amino acids. Here the CDR3 reads CASRPAGQNTEAFF. CDR3 coding DNA: TGTGCCAGCCGTCCCGCGGGACAGAACACTGAAGCTTTCTTT. Based on the CDR3 plus reference TRBV28 and TRBJ1-1, the full variable domain is DVKVTQSSRYLVKRTGEKVFLECVQDMDHENMFWYRQDPGLGLRLIYFSYDVKMKEKGDIPEGYSVSREKKERFSLILESASTNQTSMYLCASRPAGQNTEAFFGQGTRLTVV.

This clonotype turned up a few times. The CDR3 DNA sequence: TGTGCCAGCAGCTTAAAGCACGCCGGGGAGCTGTTTTTT. This encodes CASSLKHAGELFF. This chain joins TRBV7-9 and TRBJ2-2; D unclear. The germline V gene encodes CDR1 SEHNR and CDR2 FQNEAQ (reference sequence). The CDR3 runs to 13 residues. The ends were cut back, 2 bases at V and 6 bases at J, with 7 bases in the middle.

This clonotype was detected only a few times. The chain recombines TRBV7-2 with TRBJ1-3; D gene uncertain. The CDR3 runs to 15 residues. V shed 4 bases and J shed 0 bases, with 10 bases lying between them. The germline CDR1 and CDR2 sequences are SGHTA and FQGNSA. The CDR3 reads CASSYVWGSGNTIYF. The CDR3 bases are TGTGCCAGCAGCTATGTGTGGGGCTCTGGAAACACCATATATTTT. The full variable domain, its missing parts supplied by reference TRBV7-2 and TRBJ1-3, is GAGVSQSPSNKVTEKGKDVELRCDPISGHTALYWYRQSLGQGLEFLIYFQGNSAPDKSGLPSDRFSAERTGGSVSTLTIQRTQQEDSAVYLCASSYVWGSGNTIYFGEGSWLTVV.

This clonotype has more than one count but fewer than ten. V is TRBV11-3 and J is TRBJ2-1; D is undetermined. Germline V lookup: CDR1 SGHNT, CDR2 YENEEA. Trimming stripped 1 base from V and 9 bases from J, with 10 bases between. The CDR3 runs to 13 residues. In nucleotides, the CDR3 is TGTGCCAGCAGCTTAGGCGACCCGGGTGAGCAGTTCTTC. It translates to CASSLGDPGEQFF.

Note on this clonotype: A read error may account for a junction end that differs from germline. This chain connects TRBV6-8 to TRBJ1-5, with D unclear. CDR3 length: 13 residues. CDR1 and CDR2 (germline): MNHGY, SAAAGT. The CDR3 sequence is CASVRYSNQPHHF. The DNA of the CDR3 is TGTGCCAGTGTCAGGTATAGCAATCAGCCCCATCATTTT.

This clonotype was counted ten times or more. The rearrangement uses TRBV7-9 and TRBJ2-1; the D is unclear. The germline gives CDR1 SEHNR, CDR2 FQNEAQ (reference sequence). This CDR3 comprises 14 residues. The germline V and J ends were trimmed by 2 bases and 4 bases, with 9 bases remaining between them. In DNA form, the CDR3 reads TGTGCCAGCAGCTTACCGCTGGGTTACAATGAGCAGTTCTTC. Translating gives CASSLPLGYNEQFF.

This clonotype was picked up a small number of times. This chain uses TRBV27 with TRBJ2-7; 7 bases agree with TRBD1. Per the germline V gene, CDR1 is MNHEY and CDR2 is SMNVEV (reference sequence). Trimming at V came to 7 bases and at J to 0 bases, leaving 3 bases not matched to a gene. This CDR3 spans 13 amino acids. The CDR3 here is CASKGQDSYEQYF. The CDR3 DNA follows: TGTGCCAGCAAAGGACAGGACTCCTACGAGCAGTACTTC.

V gene TRBV7-9 combines with J gene TRBJ2-7; no definite D call. Per germline, CDR1 SEHNR and CDR2 FQNEAQ (reference sequence). The CDR3 runs to 15 residues. V was cut by 1 base and J by 6 bases, with 16 bases left in between. This CDR3 is CASSLGETFHSEQYF. The CDR3 bases are TGTGCCAGCAGCTTAGGCGAGACTTTCCATTCCGAGCAGTACTTC.

Ten or more counts support this clonotype. J is TRBJ2-3 and V is TRBV7-8; D is perhaps TRBD2 (5 bases). The CDR3 is 16 residues long. The germline V and J ends were trimmed by 5 bases and 3 bases, with 18 bases remaining between them. Germline assignment: CDR1 SGHVS and CDR2 FQNEAQ. The CDR3 DNA reads as TGTGCCAGCAGCCTGCTCCGTCCTGGGGAGACAGATACGCAGTATTTT. Protein: CASSLLRPGETDTQYF.

This rearrangement joins TRBV5-1 to TRBJ1-2; D gene unclear. Germline CDR1 reads SGHRS; CDR2 reads YFSETQ. CDR3 length: 14 amino acids. Between the trimmed V and J ends, which lost 0 bases and 8 bases, there was a span of 14 bases. The CDR3 here is CASSLGVAGTGYTF. As DNA, the CDR3 is TGCGCCAGCAGCTTGGGGGTAGCGGGAACCGGCTACACCTTC. Full variable domain (missing parts from reference TRBV5-1 and TRBJ1-2): KAGVTQTPRYLIKTRGQQVTLSCSPISGHRSVSWYQQTPGQGLQFLFEYFSETQRNKGNFPGRFSGRQFSNSRSEMNVSTLELGDSALYLCASSLGVAGTGYTFGSGTRLTVV.

This clonotype was found many times. This chain connects TRBV7-2 to TRBJ2-4; D remains unclear. The CDR3 totals 16 residues. The V gene's germline CDR1 is SGHTA and CDR2 FQGNSA. V was trimmed by 1 base and J by 0 bases, leaving 10 bases between them. CDR3 loop: CASSLDQVLAKNIQYF. The CDR3 coding sequence is TGTGCCAGCAGCTTAGATCAGGTGTTAGCCAAAAACATTCAGTACTTC.

There are a few counts of this clonotype. This sequence joins TRBV3-1 and TRBJ1-5, with D possibly matching TRBD1 (5 bases). CDR1 is LGHDT, CDR2 YNNKEL, per germline (reference sequence). The CDR3 is 16 amino acids. V lost 0 bases and J lost 6, with 15 bases in between. DNA for the CDR3: TGTGCCAGCAGCCAAGATATTCCAGGGACTACTCAGCCCCAGCATTTT. Its protein is CASSQDIPGTTQPQHF. The complete variable domain, with remaining parts taken from reference TRBV3-1 and TRBJ1-5, reads DTAVSQTPKYLVTQMGNDKSIKCEQNLGHDTMYWYKQDSKKFLKIMFSYNNKELIINETVPNRFSPKSPDKAHLNLHINSLELGDSAVYFCASSQDIPGTTQPQHFGDGTRLSIL.

The chain employs TRBV7-2 and TRBJ2-2, with 9 bases lining up with TRBD2. Germline-derived CDR1 and CDR2 are SGHTA and FQGNSA. V was clipped by 7 bases and J by 3 bases; unmatched bases: 9. This CDR3 spans 16 amino acids. CDR3 coding DNA: TGTGCCAGCAAGGGAGGGGTAGCGGGAGACACCGGGGAGCTGTTTTTT. It codes for CASKGGVAGDTGELFF.